This T cell receptor (beta chain) comes out of a study of blood T cells in healthy people across ages. About the research overall: Per every two T cells, about one barcoded beta molecule was captured by template switching.

Sample-barcoded 5' priming and a J-beta primer mix drove a second PCR of about 6 to 12 cycles. TCRdb passed the 5' RACE reads through MiXCR, listing each CDR3 protein once. The data hold over 700,000 distinct CDR3 sequences, with roughly 50% observed a single time. This clonotype was seen more than once but under ten times. The germline V gene encodes CDR1 SGHTA and CDR2 FQGNSA. Unmatched junction bases numbered 13, after V lost 5 bases and J lost 5 bases. CDR3 length equals 16 residues. The rearrangement links TRBV7-2 to TRBJ1-2; the match to TRBD1 covers 8 bases. What was sequenced was blood. This clonotype originated in a man at least 80 years old in good health. CDR3 in amino acids: CASSPLGQGAWYGYTF. The CDR3 DNA reads as TGTGCCAGCAGCCCTCTCGGGCAGGGGGCATGGTATGGCTACACCTTC.